This T cell receptor (beta chain) was obtained from a study of beta chain features in type 1 diabetes. Across the whole study: Over all samples combined, fewer than 130,000,000 sorted cells were examined.

Without exception, sorted populations had purity beyond 95%. Every isolated RNA sample was fully reverse transcribed, so sequencing captured expressed TCRB transcripts. Profiled with immunoSEQ multiplex PCR; TCRdb holds only in-frame clones, not every one. The sample holds 220,000 or so clones, around 65% seen once. Per germline, CDR1 PRHDT and CDR2 FYEKMQ (reference sequence). V gave up 3 bases and J gave up 1 base; unmatched junction bases: 7. This CDR3 contains 16 residues. The sample consisted of naive CD4+ T cells from blood. The rearrangement uses TRBV13 and TRBJ2-7; 9 bases line up with TRBD2. The TCR was taken from a man aged 25 to 40 in good health. CDR3 sequence reads: CASSFGSGRFSYEQYF. The CDR3, as DNA: TGTGCCAGCAGCTTCGGAAGCGGGAGGTTTTCCTACGAGCAGTACTTC.